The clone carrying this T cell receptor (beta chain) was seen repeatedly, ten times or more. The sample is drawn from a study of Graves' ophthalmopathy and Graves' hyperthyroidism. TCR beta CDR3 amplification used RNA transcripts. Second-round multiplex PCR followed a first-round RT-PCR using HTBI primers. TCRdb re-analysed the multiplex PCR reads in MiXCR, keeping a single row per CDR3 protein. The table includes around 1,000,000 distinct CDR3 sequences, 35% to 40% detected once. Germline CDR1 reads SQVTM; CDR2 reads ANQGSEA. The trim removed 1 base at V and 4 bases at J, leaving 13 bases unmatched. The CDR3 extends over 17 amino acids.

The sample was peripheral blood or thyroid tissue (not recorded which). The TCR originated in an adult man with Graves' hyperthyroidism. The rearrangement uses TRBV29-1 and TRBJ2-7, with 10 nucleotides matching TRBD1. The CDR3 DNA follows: TGCAGCGTTGAAGCACGGCCCGACAGGGGGCGCGGTTACGAGCAGTACTTC. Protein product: CSVEARPDRGRGYEQYF.